The 12 T cell receptor beta chains below come from one sample, sequenced in a study of cytotoxic CD8 clonotypes in ibrutinib-treated CLL. The method was immunoSEQ multiplex PCR; TCRdb's version includes in-frame clones alone and lacks a portion of them. The sample holds 150,000 or so clones, 60% to 80% seen once. This specimen was PBMCs, taken after 12 months of ibrutinib treatment. The receptors derive from a human donor with chronic lymphocytic leukemia.

The chain combines TRBV27 with TRBJ2-7; 7 positions match TRBD2. This CDR3 has 15 residues. CDR1 is MNHEY and CDR2 is SMNVEV in the germline V gene (reference sequence). After removal of 3 bases from V and 6 bases from J, the junction contained 11 bases not matched to a gene. The CDR3 nucleotides are TGTGCCAGCAGTTTCTATGGGGGAGGGCCAGCCGAGCAGTACTTC. Its protein is CASSFYGGGPAEQYF.

The J gene is TRBJ2-5, the V gene TRBV4-2, with 9 positions matching TRBD1. The CDR3 runs 15 residues. CDR1 LGHNA and CDR2 YNFKEQ come from the germline V gene. The V and J ends lost 0 bases and 5 bases, in that order; junction bases with no gene match: 4. CDR3 region: CASSQDLGTGETQYF. The CDR3 nucleotides read TGTGCCAGCAGCCAAGATCTTGGGACAGGGGAGACCCAGTACTTC.

The rearrangement links TRBV11-2 to TRBJ1-1, with D perhaps matching TRBD1 (5 bases). Germline CDR1 and CDR2: SGHAT and FQNNGV. This CDR3 spans 14 amino acids. V was clipped by 8 bases and J by 1 base, with 14 bases between them. The CDR3 DNA sequence: TGTGCCAGCGCGTTCAGGGTTGGGAACACTGAAGCTTTCTTT. It specifies CASAFRVGNTEAFF.

The genes are TRBV2 and TRBJ1-2; D unresolved. V was pared by 2 bases and J by 7 bases, with 5 bases between. The CDR3 covers 11 residues. CDR1 is SNHLY, CDR2 FYNNEI, per germline. The CDR3 here is CASSELGGYTF. In nucleotides, the CDR3 is TGTGCCAGCAGTGAATTGGGTGGCTACACCTTC.

J is TRBJ2-1 and V is TRBV7-2, with D hard to call. The CDR3 consists of 15 residues. The ends were cut back, 1 base at V and 2 bases at J, with 9 bases in the middle. The germline gives CDR1 SGHTA, CDR2 FQGNSA. The chain's CDR3 is CASSLDFQAYNEQFF. CDR3 nucleotides: TGTGCCAGCAGCTTAGACTTCCAGGCCTACAATGAGCAGTTCTTC.

The rearrangement links TRBV20-1 to TRBJ1-2; D gene unclear. The CDR3 spans 11 residues. Trimming removed 5 bases from V and 5 bases from J, with 9 bases in between. Germline values: CDR1 DFQATT, CDR2 SNEGSKA (reference sequence). The CDR3 sequence is CSAGGEYGYTF. DNA for the CDR3: TGCAGTGCTGGCGGGGAGTATGGCTACACCTTC.

The chain couples TRBV5-1 to TRBJ2-2; D uncertain. CDR3 length: 11 residues. V was clipped by 6 bases and J by 7 bases, with 7 bases between them. Germline CDR1 is SGHRS and CDR2 is YFSETQ. CDR3 DNA: TGCGCCAGCAACGATCTCGGGGAGCTGTTTTTT. Protein: CASNDLGELFF.

The rearrangement joins TRBV2 to TRBJ2-2; D perhaps matches TRBD1 (5 bases). Looked up from germline, CDR1 is SNHLY and CDR2 is FYNNEI. The ends were cut back, 7 bases at V and 1 base at J, with 13 bases in the middle. This CDR3 has 15 amino acids. For the CDR3, the DNA is TGTGCCAGCACCCCCGGGCAGGGGAACACCGGGGAGCTGTTTTTT. Encoded protein: CASTPGQGNTGELFF.

The chain uses TRBV9 and TRBJ1-1; no reliable D call. Trimming cost V 5 bases and J 3 bases, with 14 bases left between them. CDR1 is SGDLS, CDR2 YYNGEE, per germline. This CDR3 contains 14 residues. CDR3: CASSPSGLDTEAFF. CDR3 sequence (DNA): TGTGCCAGCAGTCCCTCCGGTTTGGACACTGAAGCTTTCTTT.

The rearrangement joins TRBV2 to TRBJ2-5, with D unclear. Germline values: CDR1 SNHLY, CDR2 FYNNEI. This CDR3 is built from 12 residues. The germline V and J ends were trimmed by 3 bases and 5 bases, with 7 bases remaining between them. The CDR3 nucleotides read TGTGCCAGCAGTGAGGCTGGGGAGACCCAGTACTTC. It encodes CASSEAGETQYF.

The chain combines TRBV7-9 with TRBJ1-3; 8 nucleotides agree with TRBD1. V gave up 5 bases and J gave up 4 bases; unmatched junction bases: 7. The V gene's germline CDR1 is SEHNR and CDR2 FQNEAQ (reference sequence). The CDR3 sequence is 15 residues long. The CDR3 protein is CASSLRDRSGNTIYF. CDR3 DNA sequence: TGTGCCAGCAGCCTACGGGACAGGTCAGGAAACACCATATATTTT.

This sequence joins TRBV13 and TRBJ2-1; unclear D gene. The CDR3 totals 15 residues. In germline, CDR1 is PRHDT, CDR2 FYEKMQ (reference sequence). The V gene lost 2 bases and the J gene lost 0 bases, with 8 bases spanning the gap. The CDR3 loop is CASSLPMSSYNEQFF. Here the CDR3 DNA reads TGTGCCAGCAGCTTACCGATGTCCTCCTACAATGAGCAGTTCTTC.